This is a list of T cell receptor beta chains from one sample in a study of blood T cell repertoires in COVID-19. Data came from immunoSEQ multiplex PCR; TCRdb stores just in-frame clones and leaves some out. The table has approximately 240,000 clones, more than 65% seen once. What was sequenced was peripheral blood. The source is a middle-aged woman with active or convalescent COVID-19. Both conserved end residues are trimmed from each CDR3. Fields, in order: V gene, J gene, CDR3 length, CDR3 protein.

TRBV7-2	TRBJ2-7	10	ATSGGVYEQY
TRBV9	TRBJ1-1	11	ASSVARETEAF
TRBV6-5	TRBJ2-3	13	ASRTRGGAKDTQY
TRBV5-1	TRBJ2-5	12	ASSGQGLQETQY
TRBV14	TRBJ2-1	13	ASRRAGGRWNEQF
TRBV15	TRBJ1-6	14	ATSSGKPWDNSPLH
TRBV28	TRBJ2-1	11	ASSLFEGGEQF
TRBV3-1/TRBV3-2	TRBJ2-1	13	ASSLTGVAYNEQF
TRBV7-9	TRBJ2-1	14	ASSLRGGGWGNEQF
TRBV6-5	TRBJ1-1	12	ASSSGQGASEAF